The 27 T cell receptor beta chains listed next were all sequenced from one sample in a study of shared clonotypes between healthy human individuals. Here immunoSEQ multiplex PCR was the method, and the copy in TCRdb shows in-frame clones only, minus some. The sample lists approximately 510,000 clones, approximately 85% seen once, with over 10% in the top ten. The sequenced sample consisted of PBMCs. These receptors were obtained from a woman aged 40 to 50 in good health. Some clones in this sample may be carry-over from other donors' samples.

This chain connects TRBV7-2 to TRBJ2-7; the D is unclear. Trimming left V 2 bases short and J 3 bases short, with 5 bases between. Looked up from germline, CDR1 is SGHTA and CDR2 is FQGNSA. This CDR3 contains 12 residues. The CDR3 region has the DNA TGTGCCAGCAGCTTATGGCGCTACGAGCAGTACTTC. It codes for CASSLWRYEQYF.

The rearrangement joins TRBV4-1 to TRBJ1-5; TRBD1 aligns across 7 bases. The CDR3 runs 14 residues. J gave up 9 bases and V 1 base, and 6 bases lay outside the gene matches. Germline CDR1 is MGHRA and CDR2 is YSYEKL. The CDR3 coding sequence is TGCGCCAGCAGCCAAGGAGACAGGGTCGGGCCCCAGCATTTT. Protein: CASSQGDRVGPQHF.

The CDR3 loop is CASSRSGSSNEQFF. CDR3 nucleotide sequence: TGCGCCAGCAGCCGGAGCGGATCTTCCAATGAGCAGTTCTTC. This chain links TRBV4-1 with TRBJ2-1, with D perhaps matching TRBD2 (5 bases). V dropped 4 bases and J dropped 6 bases, with 13 bases sitting between them. The CDR3 sequence is 14 residues long. Germline CDR1 is MGHRA and CDR2 is YSYEKL.

Notes on this clone: This sample includes further DNA sequences coding for the same CDR3. J is TRBJ2-7 and V is TRBV7-7; unclear D gene. The V and J ends lost 8 bases and 0 bases respectively, with 8 bases between them. The CDR3 runs 12 residues. CDR1 is SSHAT, CDR2 FNYEAQ, per germline (reference sequence). CDR3 loop: CASRQASYEQYF. CDR3 sequence (DNA): TGTGCCAGCCGCCAGGCCTCCTACGAGCAGTACTTC.

The J gene is TRBJ2-3, the V gene TRBV5-1; a possible D gene is TRBD1 (6 bases). Germline CDR1 and CDR2: SGHRS and YFSETQ. V was trimmed by 0 bases and J by 2 bases, leaving 13 bases between them. This CDR3 comprises 16 residues. The DNA for the CDR3 is TGCGCCAGCAGCTTGGCACCTACAGGGAACACAGATACGCAGTATTTT. Amino acid sequence: CASSLAPTGNTDTQYF. Full variable domain (remainder filled in from reference TRBV5-1 and TRBJ2-3): KAGVTQTPRYLIKTRGQQVTLSCSPISGHRSVSWYQQTPGQGLQFLFEYFSETQRNKGNFPGRFSGRQFSNSRSEMNVSTLELGDSALYLCASSLAPTGNTDTQYFGPGTRLTVL.

In DNA, the CDR3 is TGCGCCAGCAGCCCCGGACAGGGAAGTAAACTCTACGAGCAGTACTTC. Residues: CASSPGQGSKLYEQYF. The chain carries TRBV5-1 and TRBJ2-7; 8 bases are shared with TRBD1. This CDR3 has 16 amino acids. Germline V gene sequence: CDR1 SGHRS, CDR2 YFSETQ. V lost 4 bases to trimming and J lost 3 bases; unmatched junction nucleotides: 12.

This clone came up a few times. The CDR3 loop is CASHREPELAFF. DNA of the CDR3: TGTGCCAGCCACAGGGAACCAGAGTTAGCTTTCTTT. The chain combines TRBV6-5 with TRBJ1-1; D perhaps matches TRBD1 (6 bases). In germline, CDR1 is MNHEY, CDR2 SVGAGI. The ends were cut back, 8 bases at V and 10 bases at J, with 17 bases in the middle. There are 12 residues in the CDR3.

J is TRBJ2-5 and V is TRBV13; D remains ambiguous. Looked up from germline, CDR1 is PRHDT and CDR2 is FYEKMQ (reference sequence). Between the trimmed V and J ends, which lost 4 bases and 3 bases, there was a span of 9 bases. The CDR3 consists of 13 residues. CDR3 bases: TGTGCCAGCAGCTACCGGGCCAAAGAGACCCAGTACTTC. This sequence encodes CASSYRAKETQYF.

The chain recombines TRBV2 with TRBJ2-7; 8 positions match TRBD1. The ends lost 6 bases at V and 0 bases at J; junction bases unmatched: 1. This CDR3 is 13 amino acids long. Germline CDR1 is SNHLY and CDR2 is FYNNEI. CDR3 sequence reads: CASRDRASYEQYF. The CDR3 nucleotides read TGTGCCAGCAGGGACAGGGCCTCCTACGAGCAGTACTTC.

This clone has a single count. The rearrangement links TRBV25-1 to TRBJ2-3; no reliable D call. Germline loops: CDR1 MGHDK, CDR2 SYGVNS. This CDR3 has 14 residues. The germline V and J ends were trimmed by 5 bases and 0 bases, with 9 bases remaining between them. CDR3: CASSSPGSTDTQYF. The CDR3 bases are TGTGCCAGCAGTTCACCTGGTAGCACAGATACGCAGTATTTT.

This chain connects TRBV7-2 to TRBJ2-1, with D unclear. Deletions cut 3 bases from V and 7 bases from J, with 7 bases between. The CDR3 runs to 12 residues. Germline CDR1 and CDR2: SGHTA and FQGNSA. The CDR3 is CASSFSVNEQFF. For the CDR3, the DNA is TGTGCCAGCAGCTTTTCTGTTAATGAGCAGTTCTTC.

This sequence joins TRBV6-6 and TRBJ1-5; weak D call: TRBD1 (6 bases). Trimming cost V 6 bases and J 7 bases, with 13 bases left between them. CDR3 length equals 13 residues. Germline V gene data show CDR1 as MNHNY and CDR2 as SVGAGI (reference sequence). The CDR3 here is CASSLQGGQPQHF. The CDR3 nucleotides read TGTGCCAGCAGCCTACAGGGAGGACAGCCCCAGCATTTT.

The chain's CDR3 is CASSQELFSNSYNEQFF. The CDR3 DNA sequence: TGTGCCAGCAGCCAAGAATTATTTTCAAATTCCTACAATGAGCAGTTCTTC. The chain employs TRBV14 and TRBJ2-1; D call uncertain. Looked up from germline, CDR1 is SGHDN and CDR2 is FVKESK. The CDR3 length is 17 residues. The V end was cut by 0 bases, the J end by 1 base, with 13 bases between.

The chain's CDR3 is CSVGSSGYEQYF. In DNA form, the CDR3 reads TGCAGCGTTGGGTCTAGCGGGTACGAGCAGTACTTC. The rearrangement uses TRBV29-1 and TRBJ2-7; 8 bases map to TRBD2. CDR1 is SQVTM and CDR2 is ANQGSEA in the germline V gene. The CDR3 runs 12 residues. With 4 bases clipped from V and 4 bases from J, the junction kept 3 bases outside the gene matches.

V gene TRBV5-1 combines with J gene TRBJ2-1, with a tentative D call TRBD2 (5 bases). The germline CDR1 and CDR2 sequences are SGHRS and YFSETQ. The germline V and J ends were trimmed by 3 bases and 7 bases, with 11 bases remaining between them. The CDR3 covers 13 residues. CDR3 region: CASSWREGNEQFF. The CDR3 DNA reads as TGCGCCAGCAGCTGGCGAGAGGGAAATGAGCAGTTCTTC.

This clone has a handful of counts. V usage is TRBV6-5 and J usage is TRBJ2-2, with TRBD1 identical over 8 bases. CDR3 size: 13 residues. Germline-derived CDR1 and CDR2 are MNHEY and SVGAGI. V lost 0 bases, J lost 15 bases, and 6 bases stayed unmatched. This chain's CDR3 is CASSYSSRQGMFF. CDR3 sequence (DNA): TGTGCCAGCAGTTACTCGTCGCGACAGGGGATGTTTTTT.

The chain joins TRBV18 to TRBJ1-1; TRBD1 is a possible D gene (5 bases). Trimming stripped 1 base from V and 3 bases from J, with 12 bases between. The CDR3 sequence is 15 residues long. The V gene's germline CDR1 is KGHSH and CDR2 LQKENI. The DNA for the CDR3 is TGTGCCAGCTCACCACTCGAGGGGTGGGACACTGAAGCTTTCTTT. This sequence encodes CASSPLEGWDTEAFF.

V is TRBV5-1 and J is TRBJ2-2, with D possibly matching TRBD1 (5 bases). Germline CDR1 and CDR2: SGHRS and YFSETQ. This CDR3 contains 15 residues. Trimming took 0 bases from V and 3 from J, leaving 9 bases between them. CDR3 amino acids: CASSLEVGDTGELFF. The CDR3 DNA reads as TGCGCCAGCAGCTTGGAAGTAGGGGACACCGGGGAGCTGTTTTTT.

Details on this clone: Other DNA sequences within the sample encode an identical CDR3. The chain links TRBV28 to TRBJ2-7; D possibly corresponds to TRBD2 (5 bases). The CDR3 consists of 12 residues. CDR1 and CDR2 from the germline V gene are MDHEN and SYDVKM. Trimming shortened V by 2 bases and J by 4 bases, and 6 bases separated the two germline ends. CDR3 DNA sequence: TGTGCCAGCAGTTTACGGGGTTACGAGCAGTACTTC. It specifies CASSLRGYEQYF.

The chain links TRBV11-2 to TRBJ2-7; 7 nucleotides align to TRBD1. The V and J ends lost 5 bases and 2 bases, in that order; junction bases with no gene match: 9. The CDR3 has 15 residues. Germline V gives CDR1 SGHAT, CDR2 FQNNGV. The CDR3 is CASSTHRGRAYEQYF. CDR3 coding DNA: TGTGCCAGCAGCACCCACAGGGGCCGGGCCTACGAGCAGTACTTC.

This clone turned up a few times. The chain has TRBV5-1 and TRBJ2-2; TRBD1 is a possible D gene (6 bases). Between the trimmed V and J ends, which lost 1 base and 6 bases, there was a span of 19 bases. Germline V CDR1 and CDR2: SGHRS, YFSETQ. The CDR3 totals 17 residues. The CDR3 loop is CASSLTPQGSGAGELFF. Here the CDR3 DNA reads TGCGCCAGCAGCTTGACGCCCCAGGGGAGCGGCGCCGGGGAGCTGTTTTTT.

As concerns this clone: In the same sample, other DNA sequences code for this CDR3. The V and J genes are TRBV30 and TRBJ1-2; unclear D gene. V dropped 2 bases and J dropped 3 bases, with 7 bases sitting between them. Germline CDR1 reads GTSNPN; CDR2 reads SVGIG (reference sequence). The CDR3 has 12 amino acids. CDR3 coding DNA: TGTGCCTGGAGTCCCGGGGACTATGGCTACACCTTC. It codes for CAWSPGDYGYTF.

This clone was found many times. Other DNA sequences in the same sample also yield this CDR3. The V and J genes are TRBV5-6 and TRBJ2-5; D call uncertain. Trimming left V 3 bases short and J 0 bases short, with 3 bases between. CDR3 length equals 12 residues. Germline V gives CDR1 SGHDT, CDR2 YYEEEE. The CDR3 reads CASSSYQETQYF. The CDR3 coding sequence is TGTGCCAGCAGCTCGTACCAAGAGACCCAGTACTTC.

The chain combines TRBV27 with TRBJ2-6; no definite D call. Germline V gene sequence: CDR1 MNHEY, CDR2 SMNVEV (reference sequence). This CDR3 is built from 14 residues. The V end lost 8 bases, the J end lost 4 bases, and 12 bases lay between the germline ends. The CDR3 sequence is CASRNARGANVLTF. CDR3 DNA: TGTGCCAGCCGAAATGCTCGGGGGGCCAACGTCCTGACTTTC.

The chain carries TRBV30 and TRBJ2-5; TRBD1 agrees at 10 bases. The DNA matches TRBJ2-7 better at its end, which makes the J call doubtful. Germline CDR1 reads GTSNPN; CDR2 reads SVGIG (reference sequence). The CDR3 has 15 residues. The DNA of the CDR3 is TGTGCCTGGAGTGGCCACAGGGGGACAGGGGTCGAGCAGTACTTC. Translation gives CAWSGHRGTGVEQYF.

On this clone: This sample also contains other DNA sequences that code for the same CDR3. This chain uses TRBV19 with TRBJ2-1; D unresolved. The germline V gene has CDR1 LNHDA and CDR2 SQIVND (reference sequence). V lost 4 bases to trimming and J lost 1 base, with 2 bases between them. The CDR3 totals 12 residues. CDR3 protein: CASSNSYNEQFF. CDR3 bases: TGTGCCAGTAGTAATTCCTACAATGAGCAGTTCTTC.

The J gene is TRBJ2-7, the V gene TRBV28; possible D gene TRBD2, 6 bases. The germline V gene encodes CDR1 MDHEN and CDR2 SYDVKM. The CDR3 is 14 amino acids. The ends were cut back, 7 bases at V and 3 bases at J, with 16 bases in the middle. The CDR3 reads CASTSDGTLYEQYF. The CDR3, as DNA: TGTGCCAGCACCTCCGACGGGACTCTCTACGAGCAGTACTTC.